The 24 T cell receptor beta chains presented below share a single source sample, sequenced in a study of T cells in localized non-small cell lung cancer. This table comes from immunoSEQ multiplex PCR, and its TCRdb copy is limited to in-frame clones, with some not included. This table has around 100,000 clones, roughly 86% appearing once. The source was peripheral blood, collected before any cancer treatment. The origin of the receptors is a man aged 40 to 70 with stage I squamous cell lung carcinoma.

The genes are TRBV28 and TRBJ1-2; tentatively, D is TRBD1 (5 bases). The CDR3 covers 15 residues. Trimming removed 5 bases at V and 0 bases at J, with 13 bases between. From germline, CDR1 is MDHEN and CDR2 SYDVKM. CDR3 amino acids: CASSPYGATNYGYTF. CDR3 nucleotides: TGTGCCAGCAGTCCCTATGGGGCGACTAACTATGGCTACACCTTC.

V and J are TRBV6-1 and TRBJ1-4, with 7 bases aligning to TRBD1. After removal of 7 bases from V and 5 bases from J, the junction contained 7 bases not matched to a gene. There are 14 residues in the CDR3. Germline CDR1 and CDR2: MNHNS and SASEGT. The CDR3 DNA reads as TGTGCCAGCAAAGCGGGACAGAGAAATGAAAAACTGTTTTTT. It codes for CASKAGQRNEKLFF.

The chain carries TRBV5-6 and TRBJ2-1, with D uncertain. The CDR3 spans 15 residues. The germline V gene encodes CDR1 SGHDT and CDR2 YYEEEE. V was cut by 3 bases and J by 7 bases, with 17 bases left in between. CDR3: CASSSGRIPWNEQFF. The CDR3 DNA reads TGTGCCAGCAGCTCCGGACGGATCCCATGGAATGAGCAGTTCTTC.

This chain uses TRBV19 with TRBJ1-4; D gene unclear. V lost 4 bases, J lost 4 bases, and 10 bases lay in between. The CDR3 runs 14 residues. Per germline, CDR1 LNHDA and CDR2 SQIVND (reference sequence). The CDR3 spells CASSRGQINEKLFF. DNA for the CDR3: TGTGCCAGTAGTAGAGGCCAGATTAATGAAAAACTGTTTTTT.

This sequence joins TRBV7-2 and TRBJ2-3; the D gene could be TRBD1 or TRBD2 (5 bases each). Germline CDR1 SGHTA, CDR2 FQGNSA. V was shortened by 4 bases and J by 4 bases, with 12 bases between the two germline ends. The CDR3 sequence is 14 residues long. CDR3 sequence: CASSSTRGADTQYF. The CDR3 DNA reads as TGTGCCAGCAGCTCAACCCGGGGCGCAGATACGCAGTATTTT.

The rearrangement links TRBV19 to TRBJ2-5, with TRBD2 identical over 12 bases. The CDR3 spans 15 residues. Trimming removed 1 base from V and 3 bases from J; junction bases left unmatched: 0. Germline-derived CDR1 and CDR2 are LNHDA and SQIVND (reference sequence). The CDR3 DNA reads TGTGCCAGTAGTATAGGGACTAGCGGGGAAGAGACCCAGTACTTC. Its protein is CASSIGTSGEETQYF.

V gene TRBV12-5 combines with J gene TRBJ1-2; 8 bases line up with TRBD1. CDR3 length: 15 amino acids. Germline CDR1 is LGHNT and CDR2 is FRNRAP. Trimming removed 1 base from V and 2 bases from J; junction bases left unmatched: 3. The CDR3 is CASGLDRGANYGYTF. The CDR3, as DNA: TGTGCTAGTGGTTTGGACAGGGGGGCCAACTATGGCTACACCTTC.

V and J are TRBV23-1 and TRBJ2-3; D unresolved. TRBV23-1 is identified as an open reading frame with a role that is uncertain. The V end was cut by 0 bases, the J end by 4 bases, with 8 bases between. The CDR3 has 14 residues. CDR3 loop: CASSQSDRPDTQYF. DNA for the CDR3: TGCGCCAGCAGTCAATCTGATAGACCAGATACGCAGTATTTT.

The rearrangement links TRBV6-5 to TRBJ2-2; TRBD1 or TRBD2 may be the D gene (5 bases each). Germline V gene lookup returns CDR1 MNHEY and CDR2 SVGAGI. V was trimmed by 2 bases and J by 0 bases, leaving 10 bases between them. The CDR3 has 16 residues. CDR3 in amino acids: CASSYGGWANTGELFF. The CDR3 DNA sequence: TGTGCCAGCAGTTACGGGGGTTGGGCGAACACCGGGGAGCTGTTTTTT.

The CDR3 here is CAGGRAQPGNTIYF. The CDR3 DNA follows: TGTGCCGGCGGAAGGGCTCAACCTGGAAACACCATATATTTT. V is TRBV6-1 and J is TRBJ1-3; D unresolved. Germline V gene lookup returns CDR1 MNHNS and CDR2 SASEGT. V was shortened by 11 bases and J by 2 bases, with 16 bases between the two germline ends. CDR3 length: 14 residues.

The CDR3 region has the DNA TGTGCCAGCAGCGTAGGACAGGCGAACACCGGGGAGCTGTTTTTT. Amino acids: CASSVGQANTGELFF. V and J are TRBV11-3 and TRBJ2-2; 7 positions agree with TRBD1. The germline V gene has CDR1 SGHNT and CDR2 YENEEA. V gave up 5 bases and J gave up 0 bases; unmatched junction bases: 3. The CDR3 is 15 residues long.

The chain is built from TRBV19 and TRBJ1-1, with D tentatively TRBD1 (5 bases). The CDR3 loop spans 13 amino acids. Germline V CDR1 and CDR2: LNHDA, SQIVND (reference sequence). The V and J ends lost 10 bases and 4 bases respectively, with 16 bases between them. DNA of the CDR3: TGTGCCACCTCAAGGGGCCTTTCCACTGAAGCTTTCTTT. This encodes CATSRGLSTEAFF.

This chain links TRBV14 with TRBJ2-1; D unresolved. CDR1 is SGHDN and CDR2 is FVKESK in the germline V gene. This CDR3 is built from 14 residues. V lost 1 base to trimming and J lost 3 bases, with 7 bases between them. This CDR3 is CASSQGTRYNEQFF. As DNA, the CDR3 is TGTGCCAGCAGCCAAGGGACCCGCTACAATGAGCAGTTCTTC.

The V and J genes are TRBV7-2 and TRBJ2-7; D is unclear. The CDR3 has 12 amino acids. V lost 3 bases and J 1 base, leaving 4 bases between the germline ends. The germline gives CDR1 SGHTA, CDR2 FQGNSA. The CDR3 reads CASSFSSYEQYF. The CDR3 DNA sequence: TGTGCCAGCAGCTTTTCTTCCTACGAGCAGTACTTC.

The chain couples TRBV28 to TRBJ2-1; TRBD1 matches 9 bases. Germline V CDR1 and CDR2: MDHEN, SYDVKM. J gave up 3 bases and V 4 bases, and 7 bases lay outside the gene matches. The CDR3 contains 16 residues. The CDR3, as DNA: TGTGCCAGCAGTTCTACAGACAGGGGGTTCTACAATGAGCAGTTCTTC. Protein sequence: CASSSTDRGFYNEQFF.

The chain employs TRBV27 and TRBJ2-7; D not certain. Trimming shortened V by 2 bases and J by 2 bases, and 7 bases separated the two germline ends. Germline-derived CDR1 and CDR2 are MNHEY and SMNVEV (reference sequence). CDR3 length: 13 residues. The CDR3 nucleotides are TGTGCCAGCAGTTTAGCCAGAGCCTACGAGCAGTACTTC. It translates to CASSLARAYEQYF.

V usage is TRBV29-1 and J usage is TRBJ1-1; D remains unclear. The CDR3 contains 11 residues. Germline CDR1 is SQVTM and CDR2 is ANQGSEA. Trimming stripped 7 bases from V and 8 bases from J, with 14 bases between. In nucleotides, the CDR3 is TGCAGCGACCGAAGCGGTCGGGAAGCTTTCTTT. This translates into CSDRSGREAFF. The full variable domain, completed using reference TRBV29-1 and TRBJ1-1, is SAVISQKPSRDICQRGTSLTIQCQVDSQVTMMFWYRQQPGQSLTLIATANQGSEATYESGFVIDKFPISRPNLTFSTLTVSNMSPEDSSIYLCSDRSGREAFFGQGTRLTVV.

This chain joins TRBV7-9 and TRBJ2-3, with D possibly matching TRBD2 (5 bases). V lost 1 base and J 4 bases, leaving 12 bases between the germline ends. The CDR3 is 15 amino acids. Looked up from germline, CDR1 is SEHNR and CDR2 is FQNEAQ (reference sequence). CDR3 loop: CASSLERVWADTQYF. The CDR3 DNA follows: TGTGCCAGCAGCTTAGAGAGGGTTTGGGCAGATACGCAGTATTTT. Drawing the rest from reference TRBV7-9 and TRBJ2-3, the complete variable domain is DTGVSQNPRHKITKRGQNVTFRCDPISEHNRLYWYRQTLGQGPEFLTYFQNEAQLEKSRLLSDRFSAERPKGSFSTLEIQRTEQGDSAMYLCASSLERVWADTQYFGPGTRLTVL.

This clone was seen a single time. The genes are TRBV4-2 and TRBJ2-1; weak D call: TRBD1 (6 bases). Trimming shortened V by 0 bases and J by 3 bases, and 12 bases separated the two germline ends. The CDR3 is 16 amino acids. Germline CDR1 LGHNA, CDR2 YNFKEQ. The DNA for the CDR3 is TGTGCCAGCAGCCAAGAAGGGGGAGATAACTACAATGAGCAGTTCTTC. This codes for CASSQEGGDNYNEQFF.

V usage is TRBV18 and J usage is TRBJ1-2, with 10 positions matching TRBD1. J was trimmed by 2 bases and V by 2 bases; bases with no gene match: 8. CDR1 KGHSH and CDR2 LQKENI come from the germline V gene. This CDR3 is built from 17 residues. CDR3 bases: TGTGCCAGCTCACCATCAACAGGGACAGGGGCGAACTATGGCTACACCTTC. Its protein is CASSPSTGTGANYGYTF. The full variable domain, with the rest looked up from reference TRBV18 and TRBJ1-2, is NAGVMQNPRHLVRRRGQEARLRCSPMKGHSHVYWYRQLPEEGLKFMVYLQKENIIDESGMPKERFSAEFPKEGPSILRIQQVVRGDSAAYFCASSPSTGTGANYGYTFGSGTRLTVV.

The chain employs TRBV9 and TRBJ2-5; 7 nucleotides line up with TRBD1. The CDR3 extends over 15 amino acids. CDR1 and CDR2 from the germline V gene are SGDLS and YYNGEE. After removal of 3 bases from V and 5 bases from J, the junction contained 10 bases not matched to a gene. DNA for the CDR3: TGTGCCAGCAGCGGAGAAGTGACAGGGTCTGAGACCCAGTACTTC. As protein: CASSGEVTGSETQYF.

The rearrangement uses TRBV18 and TRBJ1-1; 7 positions match TRBD1. The V gene's germline CDR1 is KGHSH and CDR2 LQKENI. This CDR3 contains 17 residues. J was trimmed by 1 base and V by 3 bases; bases with no gene match: 11. The CDR3 DNA follows: TGTGCCAGCTCACCCCTACTTTTGACAGGGACGAACACTGAAGCTTTCTTT. This gives the protein CASSPLLLTGTNTEAFF.

This chain joins TRBV9 and TRBJ2-3; the D gene could be TRBD1 or TRBD2 (6 bases each). V lost 0 bases and J 3 bases, leaving 11 bases between the germline ends. Germline CDR1 and CDR2: SGDLS and YYNGEE. The CDR3 is 15 amino acids. The CDR3 here is CASSVDGGRTDTQYF. DNA of the CDR3: TGTGCCAGCAGCGTAGATGGGGGGCGGACAGATACGCAGTATTTT.

This clone appeared a few times. The V call is TRBV18, the J call TRBJ1-3; no reliable D call. Germline CDR1 reads KGHSH; CDR2 reads LQKENI. V dropped 6 bases and J dropped 0 bases, with 12 bases sitting between them. This CDR3 has 15 amino acids. This CDR3 reads CASSQDIISGNTIYF. The CDR3, as DNA: TGTGCCAGCTCGCAAGACATCATCTCTGGAAACACCATATATTTT.